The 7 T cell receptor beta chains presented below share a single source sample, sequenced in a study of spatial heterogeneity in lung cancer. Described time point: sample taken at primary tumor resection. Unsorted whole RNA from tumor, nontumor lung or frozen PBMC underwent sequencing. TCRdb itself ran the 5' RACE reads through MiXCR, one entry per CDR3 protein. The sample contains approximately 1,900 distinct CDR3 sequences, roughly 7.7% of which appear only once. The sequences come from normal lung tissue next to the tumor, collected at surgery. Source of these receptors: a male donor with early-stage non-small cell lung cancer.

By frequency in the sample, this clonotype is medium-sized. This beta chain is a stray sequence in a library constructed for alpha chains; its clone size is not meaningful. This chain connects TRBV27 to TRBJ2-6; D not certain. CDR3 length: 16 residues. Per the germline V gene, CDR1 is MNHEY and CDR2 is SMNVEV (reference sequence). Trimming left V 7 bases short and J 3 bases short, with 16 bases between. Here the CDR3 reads CASTNTHSGGANVLTF. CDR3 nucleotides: TGTGCCAGCACCAATACCCACAGTGGTGGGGCCAACGTCCTGACTTTC.

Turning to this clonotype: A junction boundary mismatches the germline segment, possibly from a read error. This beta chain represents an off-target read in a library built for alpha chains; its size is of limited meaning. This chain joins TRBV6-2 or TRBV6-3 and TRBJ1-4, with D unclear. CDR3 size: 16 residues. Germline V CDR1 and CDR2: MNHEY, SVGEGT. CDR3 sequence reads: CVSSAFGRRTNEKLFF. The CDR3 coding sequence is TGTGTCAGCAGTGCTTTCGGACGGAGAACTAATGAAAAACTGTTTTTT.

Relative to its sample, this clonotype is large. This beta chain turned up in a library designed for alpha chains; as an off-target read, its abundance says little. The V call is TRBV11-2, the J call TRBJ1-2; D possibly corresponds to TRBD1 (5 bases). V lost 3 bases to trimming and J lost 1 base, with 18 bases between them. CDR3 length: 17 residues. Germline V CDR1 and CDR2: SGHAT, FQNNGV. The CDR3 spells CASSFVPGFGGNYGYTF. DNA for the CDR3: TGTGCCAGCAGCTTCGTGCCGGGTTTTGGGGGTAACTATGGCTACACCTTC.

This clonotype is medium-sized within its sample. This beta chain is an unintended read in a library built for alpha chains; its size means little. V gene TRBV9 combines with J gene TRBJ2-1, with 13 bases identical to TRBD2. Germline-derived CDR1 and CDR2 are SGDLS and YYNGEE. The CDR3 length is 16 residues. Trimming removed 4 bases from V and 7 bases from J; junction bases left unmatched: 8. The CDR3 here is CASSQTSGGPGNEQFF. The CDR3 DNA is TGTGCCAGCAGCCAGACTAGCGGGGGGCCAGGGAATGAGCAGTTCTTC.

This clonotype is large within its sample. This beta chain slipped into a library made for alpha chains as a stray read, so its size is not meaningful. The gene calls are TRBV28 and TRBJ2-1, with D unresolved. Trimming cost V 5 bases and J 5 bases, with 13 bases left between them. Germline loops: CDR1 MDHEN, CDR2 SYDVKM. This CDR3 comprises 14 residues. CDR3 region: CASSRDGDHNEQFF. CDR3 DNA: TGTGCCAGCAGTCGCGATGGGGATCACAATGAGCAGTTCTTC.

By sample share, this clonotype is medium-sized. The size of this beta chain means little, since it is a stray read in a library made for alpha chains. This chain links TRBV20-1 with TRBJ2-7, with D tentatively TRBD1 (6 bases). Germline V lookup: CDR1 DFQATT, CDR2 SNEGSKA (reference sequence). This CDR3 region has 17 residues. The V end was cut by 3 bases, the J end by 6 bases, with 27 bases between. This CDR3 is CSASERTRDNFSREQYF. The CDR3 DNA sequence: TGCAGTGCTAGTGAACGGACCCGGGACAATTTTTCACGCGAGCAGTACTTC.

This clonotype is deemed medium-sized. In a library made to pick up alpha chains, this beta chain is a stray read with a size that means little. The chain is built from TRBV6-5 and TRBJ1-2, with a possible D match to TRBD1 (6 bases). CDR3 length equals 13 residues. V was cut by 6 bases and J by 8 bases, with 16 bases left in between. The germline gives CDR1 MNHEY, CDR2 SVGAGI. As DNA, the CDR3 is TGTGCCAGCAGATTCACAGGGAATCGCGGCTACACCTTC. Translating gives CASRFTGNRGYTF.